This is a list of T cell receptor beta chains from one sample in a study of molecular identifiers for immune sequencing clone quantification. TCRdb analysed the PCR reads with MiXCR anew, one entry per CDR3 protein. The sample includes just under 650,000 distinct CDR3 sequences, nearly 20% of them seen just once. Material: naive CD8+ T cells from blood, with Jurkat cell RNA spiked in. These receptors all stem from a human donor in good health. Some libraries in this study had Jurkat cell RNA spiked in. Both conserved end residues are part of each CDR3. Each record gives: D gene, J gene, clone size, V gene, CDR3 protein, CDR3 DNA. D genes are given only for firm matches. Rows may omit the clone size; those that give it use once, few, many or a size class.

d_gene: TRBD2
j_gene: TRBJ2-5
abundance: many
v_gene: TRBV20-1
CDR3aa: CSARDSSLGSREGPKRETQYF
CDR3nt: TGCAGTGCTAGAGATTCATCACTCGGGTCGCGGGAGGGCCCGAAGCGAGAGACCCAGTACTTC

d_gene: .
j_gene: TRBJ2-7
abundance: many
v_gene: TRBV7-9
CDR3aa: CASSLVGGMYEQYF
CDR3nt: TGTGCCAGCAGCTTAGTAGGAGGGATGTACGAGCAGTACTTC

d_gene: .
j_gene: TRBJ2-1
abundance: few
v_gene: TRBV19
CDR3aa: CASSIVTGGDEQFF
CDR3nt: TGTGCCAGTAGTATAGTAACAGGGGGGGATGAGCAGTTCTTC

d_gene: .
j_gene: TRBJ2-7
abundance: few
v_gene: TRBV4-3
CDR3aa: CASSQDSYTYEQYF
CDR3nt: TGCGCCAGCAGCCAAGACAGCTACACCTACGAGCAGTACTTC

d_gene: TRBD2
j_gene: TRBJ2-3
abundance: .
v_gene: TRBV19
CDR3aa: CASSLSGGALDTQCF
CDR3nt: TGTGCCAGTAGCCTTAGCGGGGGGGCCTTGGATACGCAGTGTTTT

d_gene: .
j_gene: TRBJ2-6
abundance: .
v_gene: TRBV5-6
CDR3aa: CASSLIQEGDNVLTF
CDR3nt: TGTGCCAGCAGCTTGATACAGGAGGGTGACAACGTCCTGACTTTC

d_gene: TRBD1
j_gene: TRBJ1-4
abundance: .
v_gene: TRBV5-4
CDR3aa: CASSGTGGKLFF
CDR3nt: TGTGCCAGCAGCGGGACAGGTGGGAAACTGTTTTTT

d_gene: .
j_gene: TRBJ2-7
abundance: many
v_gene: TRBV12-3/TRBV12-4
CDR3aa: CASGQGAYEQYF
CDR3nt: TGTGCCAGTGGGCAGGGTGCCTACGAGCAGTACTTC

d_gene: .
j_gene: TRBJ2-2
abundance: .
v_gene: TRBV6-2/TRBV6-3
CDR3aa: CASSYGLATGELVF
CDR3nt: TGTGCCAGCAGTTACGGGCTAGCGACCGGGGAGCTGGTTTTT

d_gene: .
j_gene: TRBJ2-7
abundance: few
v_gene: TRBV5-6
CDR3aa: CASSASLDYEQYF
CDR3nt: TGTGCCAGCAGCGCGAGTCTCGACTACGAGCAGTACTTC

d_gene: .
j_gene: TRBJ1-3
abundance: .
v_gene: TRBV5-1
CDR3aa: CTSSLGPSSGNTIYF
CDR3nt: TGCACCAGCAGCTTGGGGCCTTCCTCTGGAAACACCATATATTTT

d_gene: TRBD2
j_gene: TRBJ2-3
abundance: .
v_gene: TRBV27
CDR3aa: CASGVQAGGGRDTQYF
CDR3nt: TGTGCCAGCGGTGTCCAGGCGGGGGGTGGAAGAGATACGCAGTATTTT

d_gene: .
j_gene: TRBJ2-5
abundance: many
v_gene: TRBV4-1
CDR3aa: CASSQVRLQETQYF
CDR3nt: TGCGCCAGCAGCCAAGTACGGTTACAAGAGACCCAGTACTTC

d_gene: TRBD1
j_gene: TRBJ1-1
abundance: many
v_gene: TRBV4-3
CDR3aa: CASSQDFRGLVTEAFF
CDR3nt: TGCGCCAGCAGCCAAGATTTTAGGGGGCTCGTCACTGAAGCTTTCTTT

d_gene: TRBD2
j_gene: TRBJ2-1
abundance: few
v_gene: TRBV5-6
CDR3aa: CASSLVREGLDNEQFF
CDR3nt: TGTGCCAGCAGCTTGGTGCGGGAGGGCCTGGACAATGAGCAGTTCTTC

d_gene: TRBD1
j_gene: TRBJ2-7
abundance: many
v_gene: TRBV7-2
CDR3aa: CASSPPPGQGSYEQYF
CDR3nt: TGTGCCAGCAGCCCACCCCCGGGACAGGGATCCTACGAGCAGTACTTC

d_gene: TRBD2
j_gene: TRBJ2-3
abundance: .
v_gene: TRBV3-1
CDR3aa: CASSDPSGSTDTQCF
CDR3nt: TGTGCCAGCAGTGACCCTAGCGGCAGCACAGATACGCAGTGTTTT

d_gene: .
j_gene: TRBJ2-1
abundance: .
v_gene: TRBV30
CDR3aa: CAWGVGAHNEQFF
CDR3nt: TGTGCCTGGGGGGTGGGAGCGCACAATGAGCAGTTCTTC

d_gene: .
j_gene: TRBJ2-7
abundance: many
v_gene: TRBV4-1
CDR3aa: CASSMPGLLSYEQYF
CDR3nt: TGCGCCAGCAGCATGCCGGGCCTTCTCTCCTACGAGCAGTACTTC

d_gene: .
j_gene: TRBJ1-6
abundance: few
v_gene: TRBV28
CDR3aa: CASSSPPGPLHF
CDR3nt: TGTGCCAGCAGTTCCCCCCCAGGGCCCCTCCACTTT

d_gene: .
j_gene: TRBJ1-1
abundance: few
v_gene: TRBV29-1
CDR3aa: CSAWLTEAFF
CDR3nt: TGCAGCGCTTGGTTGACTGAAGCTTTCTTT

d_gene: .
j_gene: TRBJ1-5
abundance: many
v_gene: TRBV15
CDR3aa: CATSRVGSNQPQHF
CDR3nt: TGTGCCACCAGCAGAGTGGGAAGCAATCAGCCCCAGCATTTT

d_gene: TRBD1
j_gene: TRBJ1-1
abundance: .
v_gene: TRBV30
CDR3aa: CAWSWGGTGLTEAFF
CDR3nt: TGTGCCTGGAGTTGGGGCGGGACAGGGCTGACTGAAGCTTTCTTT

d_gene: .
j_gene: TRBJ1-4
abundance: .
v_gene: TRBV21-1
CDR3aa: CASSIRQGWNEKPFF
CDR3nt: TGTGCCAGCAGCATAAGACAGGGTTGGAATGAAAAACCGTTTTTT

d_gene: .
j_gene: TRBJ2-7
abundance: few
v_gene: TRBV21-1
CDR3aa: CASSPHGGGPGLYEQYF
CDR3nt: TGTGCCAGCAGCCCCCATGGCGGGGGGCCGGGACTCTACGAGCAGTACTTC

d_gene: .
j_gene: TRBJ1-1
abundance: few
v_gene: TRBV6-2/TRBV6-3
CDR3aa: CASSGGAGFTEAFF
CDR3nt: TGTGCCAGCAGCGGAGGGGCAGGGTTCACTGAAGCTTTCTTT

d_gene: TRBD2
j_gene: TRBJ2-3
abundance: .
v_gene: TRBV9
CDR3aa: CAGSVAGSTDTQYF
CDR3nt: TGTGCCGGCAGCGTAGCGGGCAGCACAGATACGCAGTATTTT

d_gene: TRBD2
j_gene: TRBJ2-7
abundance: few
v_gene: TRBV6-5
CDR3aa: CASSYGLAGPSYEQYF
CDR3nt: TGTGCCAGCAGTTACGGGCTAGCGGGGCCGTCCTACGAGCAGTACTTC

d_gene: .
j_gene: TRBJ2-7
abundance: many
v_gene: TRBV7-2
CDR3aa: CASSIDGTRTYEQYF
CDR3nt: TGTGCCAGCAGCATAGACGGGACGCGCACCTACGAGCAGTACTTC

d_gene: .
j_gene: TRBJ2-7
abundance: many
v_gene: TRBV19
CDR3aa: CASSIGTPSYEQYF
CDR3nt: TGTGCCAGTAGTATAGGGACACCCTCCTACGAGCAGTACTTC

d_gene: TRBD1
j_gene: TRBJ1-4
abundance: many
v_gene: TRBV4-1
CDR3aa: CASSFSGTAGNEKLFF
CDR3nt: TGCGCCAGCAGCTTCTCCGGGACAGCTGGTAATGAAAAACTGTTTTTT

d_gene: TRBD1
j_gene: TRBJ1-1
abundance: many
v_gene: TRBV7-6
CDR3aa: CASSLYTQGADTEAFF
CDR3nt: TGTGCCAGCAGCTTATATACCCAGGGGGCCGACACTGAAGCTTTCTTT

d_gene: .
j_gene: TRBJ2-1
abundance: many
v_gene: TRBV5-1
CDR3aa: CASRPSQGFYSYNEQFF
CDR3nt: TGCGCCAGCAGACCATCCCAGGGTTTCTACTCCTACAATGAGCAGTTCTTC

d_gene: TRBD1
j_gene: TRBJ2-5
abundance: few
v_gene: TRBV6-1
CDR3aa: CASSDRQGETQYF
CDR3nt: TGTGCCAGCAGTGACCGACAGGGAGAGACCCAGTACTTC

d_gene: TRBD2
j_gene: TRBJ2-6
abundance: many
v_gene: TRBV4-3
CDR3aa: CASSQDSSGRGANVLTF
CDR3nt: TGCGCCAGCAGCCAAGATTCCAGCGGGAGAGGGGCCAACGTCCTGACTTTC

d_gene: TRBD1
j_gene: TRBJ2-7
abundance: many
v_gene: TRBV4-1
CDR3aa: CASRLSEEGGPSSYEQYF
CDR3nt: TGCGCCAGCCGATTGTCCGAAGAAGGGGGCCCAAGCTCCTACGAGCAGTACTTC

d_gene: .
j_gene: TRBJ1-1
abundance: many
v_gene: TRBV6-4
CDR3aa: CASSDFYAHMNTEAFF
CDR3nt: TGTGCCAGCAGTGACTTTTATGCACACATGAACACTGAAGCTTTCTTT

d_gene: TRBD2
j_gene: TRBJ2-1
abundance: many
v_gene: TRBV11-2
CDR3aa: CASSATIAGEQFF
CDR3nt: TGTGCCAGCAGCGCTACGATAGCGGGAGAGCAGTTCTTC

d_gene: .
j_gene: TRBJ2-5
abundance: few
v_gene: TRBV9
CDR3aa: CASSPEGFLQETQYF
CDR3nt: TGTGCCAGCAGCCCAGAGGGGTTCCTTCAAGAGACCCAGTACTTC

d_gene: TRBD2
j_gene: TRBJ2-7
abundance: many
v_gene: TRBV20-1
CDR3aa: CSARGGTSGIREQYF
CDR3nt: TGCAGTGCTAGGGGGGGGACTAGCGGGATCCGAGAGCAGTACTTC

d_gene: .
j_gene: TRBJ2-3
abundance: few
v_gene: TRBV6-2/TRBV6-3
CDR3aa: CASSYLVSTDTQYF
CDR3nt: TGTGCCAGCAGTTACCTAGTTAGCACAGATACGCAGTATTTT

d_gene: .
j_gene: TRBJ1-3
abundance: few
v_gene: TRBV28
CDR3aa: CASSSIGNTIYF
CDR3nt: TGTGCCAGCAGTTCAATTGGAAACACCATATATTTT

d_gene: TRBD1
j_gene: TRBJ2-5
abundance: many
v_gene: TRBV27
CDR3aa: CASSLLSGGAETQYF
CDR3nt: TGTGCCAGCAGTTTACTATCAGGGGGCGCGGAGACCCAGTACTTC

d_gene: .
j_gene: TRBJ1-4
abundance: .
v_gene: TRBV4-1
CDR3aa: CASSQVLPQELDEKLFF
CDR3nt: TGCGCCAGCAGCCAAGTTCTACCCCAGGAGTTGGATGAAAAACTGTTTTTT

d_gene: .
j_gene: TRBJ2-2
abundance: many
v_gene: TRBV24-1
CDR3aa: CATSVHSHTGELFF
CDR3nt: TGTGCCACCAGTGTCCACTCTCACACCGGGGAGCTGTTTTTT

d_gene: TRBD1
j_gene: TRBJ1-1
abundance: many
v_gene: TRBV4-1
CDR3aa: CASSQDRGHEAFF
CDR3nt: TGCGCCAGCAGCCAAGACAGGGGGCACGAAGCTTTCTTT

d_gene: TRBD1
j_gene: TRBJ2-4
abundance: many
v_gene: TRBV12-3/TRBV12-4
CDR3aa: CASSHTGVAKNIQYF
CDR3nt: TGTGCCAGCAGTCATACAGGGGTAGCCAAAAACATTCAGTACTTC

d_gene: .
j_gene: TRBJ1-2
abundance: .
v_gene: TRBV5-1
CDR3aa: CASSFTAGGDGYTF
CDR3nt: TGCGCCAGCAGCTTTACGGCAGGAGGGGATGGCTACACCTTC

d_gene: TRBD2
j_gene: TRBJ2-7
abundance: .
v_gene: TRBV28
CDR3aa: CASRAGGRNYEQYF
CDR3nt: TGTGCCAGCAGGGCTGGCGGGAGGAACTACGAGCAGTACTTC

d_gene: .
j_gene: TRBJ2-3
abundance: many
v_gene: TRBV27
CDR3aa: CASSLLPQGSSTDTQYF
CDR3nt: TGTGCCAGCAGTTTACTCCCACAGGGAAGTAGTACAGATACGCAGTATTTT

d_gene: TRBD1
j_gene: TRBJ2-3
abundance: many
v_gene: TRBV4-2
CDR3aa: CASSQWTGAATYSTDTQYF
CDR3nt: TGTGCCAGCAGCCAATGGACAGGAGCTGCTACCTACAGCACAGATACGCAGTATTTT

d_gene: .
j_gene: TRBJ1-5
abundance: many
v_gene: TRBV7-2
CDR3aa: CASSFPGQPQHF
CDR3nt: TGTGCCAGCAGCTTTCCTGGGCAGCCCCAGCATTTT